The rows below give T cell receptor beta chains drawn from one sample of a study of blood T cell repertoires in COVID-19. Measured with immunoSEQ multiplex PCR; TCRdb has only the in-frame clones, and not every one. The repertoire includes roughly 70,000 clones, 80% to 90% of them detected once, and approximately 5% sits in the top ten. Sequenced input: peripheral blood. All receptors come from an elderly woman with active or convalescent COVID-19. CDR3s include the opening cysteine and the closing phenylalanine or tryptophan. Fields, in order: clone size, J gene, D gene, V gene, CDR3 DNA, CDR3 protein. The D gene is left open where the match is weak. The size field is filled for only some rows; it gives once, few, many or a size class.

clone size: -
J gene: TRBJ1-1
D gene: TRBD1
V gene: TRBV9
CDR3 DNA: TGTGCCAGCAGCGCGACAGGGATGAACACTGAAGCTTTCTTT
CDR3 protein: CASSATGMNTEAFF

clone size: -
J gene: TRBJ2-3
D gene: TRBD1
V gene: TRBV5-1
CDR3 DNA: TGCGCCAGCAGCGGTGGACAGGGGGCGGTGGATACGCAGTATTTT
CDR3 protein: CASSGGQGAVDTQYF

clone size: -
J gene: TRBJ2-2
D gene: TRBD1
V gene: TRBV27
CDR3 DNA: TGTGCCAGCAGTTTACATACAGGGGCGAACACCGGGGAGCTGTTTTTT
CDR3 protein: CASSLHTGANTGELFF

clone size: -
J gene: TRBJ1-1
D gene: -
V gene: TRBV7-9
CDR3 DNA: TGTGCCAGCAGCTTAAGACAGCCGAACACTGAAGCTTTCTTT
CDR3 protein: CASSLRQPNTEAFF

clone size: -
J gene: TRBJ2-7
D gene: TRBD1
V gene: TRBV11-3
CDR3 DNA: TGTGCCAGCAGCCCCTGGACAGGGCCTAACTACGAGCAGTACTTC
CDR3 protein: CASSPWTGPNYEQYF

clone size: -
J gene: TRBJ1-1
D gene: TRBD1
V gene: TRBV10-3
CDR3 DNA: TGTGCCATCAGTGACCCCGGACAGGGAGGTACTGAAGCTTTCTTT
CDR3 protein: CAISDPGQGGTEAFF

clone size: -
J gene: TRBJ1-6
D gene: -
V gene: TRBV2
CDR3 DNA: TGTGCCAGCAGTCCGGAACTAGGATTCTCCTATAATTCACCCCTCCACTTT
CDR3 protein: CASSPELGFSYNSPLHF

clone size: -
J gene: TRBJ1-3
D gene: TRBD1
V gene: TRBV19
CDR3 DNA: TGTGCCAGTAGTATCGGCAGGGGGGCTGGAAACACCATATATTTT
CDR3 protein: CASSIGRGAGNTIYF

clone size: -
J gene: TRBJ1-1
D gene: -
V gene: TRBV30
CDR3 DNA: TGTGCCTGGAGTGTACAGGGTTTTACTGAAGCTTTCTTT
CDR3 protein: CAWSVQGFTEAFF

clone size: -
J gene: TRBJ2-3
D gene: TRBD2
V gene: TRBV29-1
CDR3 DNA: TGCAGCGTTGATCGACTAGCGGCGCGTGCTAGCACAGATACGCAGTATTTT
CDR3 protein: CSVDRLAARASTDTQYF

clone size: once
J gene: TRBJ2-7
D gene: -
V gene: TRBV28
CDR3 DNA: TGTGCCAGCAGTTTATTGCAGGGCGAGCAGTACTTC
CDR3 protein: CASSLLQGEQYF

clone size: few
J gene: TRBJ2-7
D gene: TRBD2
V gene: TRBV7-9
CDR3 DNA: TGTGCCAGCAGACCGGCGGGGGACTCCAACTACGAGCAGTACTTC
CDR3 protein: CASRPAGDSNYEQYF

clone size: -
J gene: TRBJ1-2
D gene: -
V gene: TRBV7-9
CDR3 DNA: TGTGCCAGCAGCTTAGCGGGGGCCCACAGCTATGGCTACACCTTC
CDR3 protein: CASSLAGAHSYGYTF

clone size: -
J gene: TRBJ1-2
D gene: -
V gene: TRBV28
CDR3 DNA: TGTGCCAGCAGTTACCTGAAAACAGCTGGCTACACCTTC
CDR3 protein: CASSYLKTAGYTF

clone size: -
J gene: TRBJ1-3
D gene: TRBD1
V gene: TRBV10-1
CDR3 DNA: TGCGCCAGCAGTGGGGTGGACAGGGATTCCTCTGGAAACACCATATATTTT
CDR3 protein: CASSGVDRDSSGNTIYF

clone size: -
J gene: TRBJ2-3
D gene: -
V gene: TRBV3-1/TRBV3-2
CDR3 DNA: TGTGCCAGCAGCCAAAGGGCGGGGACAGATACGCAGTATTTT
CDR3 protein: CASSQRAGTDTQYF

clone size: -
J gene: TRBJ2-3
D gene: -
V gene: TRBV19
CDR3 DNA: TGTGCCAGTAGTACCAACAGGGTGGCGGCAGATACGCAGTATTTT
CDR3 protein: CASSTNRVAADTQYF

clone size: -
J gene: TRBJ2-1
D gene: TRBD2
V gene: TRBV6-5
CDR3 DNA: TGTGCCAGCAGCCAGCCGGGGGGCAATGAGCAGTTCTTC
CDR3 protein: CASSQPGGNEQFF

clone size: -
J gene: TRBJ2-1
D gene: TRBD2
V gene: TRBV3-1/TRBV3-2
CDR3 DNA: TGTGCCAGCAGCCATCGAGCGGGGGGCAGGGGCAATGAGCAGTTCTTC
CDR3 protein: CASSHRAGGRGNEQFF

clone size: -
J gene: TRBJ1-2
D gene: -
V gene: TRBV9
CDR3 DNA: TGTGCCAGCAGCCTCCGCAGGGTAGATAATGGCTACACCTTC
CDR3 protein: CASSLRRVDNGYTF

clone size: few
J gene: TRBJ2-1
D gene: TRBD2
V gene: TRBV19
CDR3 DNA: TGTGCCAGTAGGGTTTGGACTAGCGGGAGAGTAAATGAGCAGTTCTTC
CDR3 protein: CASRVWTSGRVNEQFF

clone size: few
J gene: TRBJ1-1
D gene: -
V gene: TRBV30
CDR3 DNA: TGTGCCTGGACCCGGGGGGTCAGCACTGAAGCTTTCTTT
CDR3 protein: CAWTRGVSTEAFF

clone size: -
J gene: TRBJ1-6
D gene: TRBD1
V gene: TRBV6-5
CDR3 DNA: TGTGCCAGCGGGCGACAGGGGGCGCATTCACCCCTCCACTTT
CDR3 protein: CASGRQGAHSPLHF

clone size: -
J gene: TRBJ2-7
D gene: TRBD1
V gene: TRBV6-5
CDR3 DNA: TGTGCCAGCACTCGGACAGGGTTCTACGAGCAGTACTTC
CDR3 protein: CASTRTGFYEQYF

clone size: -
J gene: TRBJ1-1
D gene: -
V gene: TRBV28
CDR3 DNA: TGTGCCAGCAGTTTTAACATGAACACTGAAGCTTTCTTT
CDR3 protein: CASSFNMNTEAFF

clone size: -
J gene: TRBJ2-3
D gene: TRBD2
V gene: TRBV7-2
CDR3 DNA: TGTGCCAGCAGCTTAGCTGGCCAGCGGGGGGGGAAAGATACGCAGTATTTT
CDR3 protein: CASSLAGQRGGKDTQYF

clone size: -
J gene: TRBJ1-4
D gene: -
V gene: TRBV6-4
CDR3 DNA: TGTGCCAGCAAAGGGAGCAGAATAACTAATGAAAAACTGTTTTTT
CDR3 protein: CASKGSRITNEKLFF

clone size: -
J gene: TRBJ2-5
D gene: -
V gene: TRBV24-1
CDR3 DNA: TGTGCCACCAGTGCGGGAGAGACCCAGTACTTC
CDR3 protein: CATSAGETQYF

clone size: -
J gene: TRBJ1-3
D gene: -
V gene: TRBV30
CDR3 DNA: TGTGCCTGGAGGAATGGCGGGGGGGCTGGAAACACCATATATTTT
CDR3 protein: CAWRNGGGAGNTIYF

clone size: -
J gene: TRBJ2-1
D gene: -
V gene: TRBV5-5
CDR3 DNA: TGTGCCAGCAGCCTCAGCGGAGCTTACAATGAGCAGTTCTTC
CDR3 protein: CASSLSGAYNEQFF

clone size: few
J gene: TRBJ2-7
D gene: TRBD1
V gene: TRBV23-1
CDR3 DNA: TGCGCCAGCAGTCCCCCTGGGACAGGGGTGAAGAGAACCTACGAGCAGTACTTC
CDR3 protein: CASSPPGTGVKRTYEQYF

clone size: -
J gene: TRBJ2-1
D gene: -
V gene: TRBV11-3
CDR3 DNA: TGTGCCAGCAGCTTAGATGGTGGCGGCTACAATGAGCAGTTCTTC
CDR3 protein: CASSLDGGGYNEQFF

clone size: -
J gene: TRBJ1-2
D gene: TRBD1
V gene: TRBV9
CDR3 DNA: TGTGCCAGCAGCGCGAGCGGACAGGGGAGGGATGGCTACACCTTC
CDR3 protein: CASSASGQGRDGYTF

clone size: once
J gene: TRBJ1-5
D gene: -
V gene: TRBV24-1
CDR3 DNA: TGTGCCACCAGTGACACCGGACAGACGATAGGGCCCCAGCATTTT
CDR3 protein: CATSDTGQTIGPQHF

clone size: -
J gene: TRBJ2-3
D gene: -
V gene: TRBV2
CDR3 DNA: TGTGCCAGCAGTCGAAGGACAGCAAACACAGATACGCAGTATTTT
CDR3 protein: CASSRRTANTDTQYF

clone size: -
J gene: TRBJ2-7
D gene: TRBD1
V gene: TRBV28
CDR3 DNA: TGTGCCAGCAGTACCCCCTCCAGGGGGCGAGAGCAGTACTTC
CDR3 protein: CASSTPSRGREQYF

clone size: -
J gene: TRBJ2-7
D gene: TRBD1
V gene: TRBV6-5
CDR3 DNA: TGTGCCAGCAGTTACTCGAGGGACAGGGCCTACGAGCAGTACTTC
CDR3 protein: CASSYSRDRAYEQYF

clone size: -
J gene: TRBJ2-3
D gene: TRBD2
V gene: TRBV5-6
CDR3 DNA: TGTGCCAGCAGGGAGGGACTAGCGACAGATACGCAGTATTTT
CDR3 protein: CASREGLATDTQYF

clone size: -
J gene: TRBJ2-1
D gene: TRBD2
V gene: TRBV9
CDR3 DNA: TGTGCCAGCAGCGTAGCGGGAGGGAGCTCCTACAATGAGCAGTTCTTC
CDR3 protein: CASSVAGGSSYNEQFF

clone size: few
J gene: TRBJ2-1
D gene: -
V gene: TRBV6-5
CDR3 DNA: TGTGCCAGCAGGGCCTTTGGTGGCAATGAGCAGTTCTTC
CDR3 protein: CASRAFGGNEQFF

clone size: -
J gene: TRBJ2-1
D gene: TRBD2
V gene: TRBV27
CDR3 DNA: TGTGCCAGCAGCCCGTTTCGCAGCGGGGCCTACAATGAGCAGTTCTTC
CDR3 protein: CASSPFRSGAYNEQFF

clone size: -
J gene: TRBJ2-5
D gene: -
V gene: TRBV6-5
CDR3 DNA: TGTGCCAGCACTCAGACAGGAACAGAGACCCAGTACTTC
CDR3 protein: CASTQTGTETQYF

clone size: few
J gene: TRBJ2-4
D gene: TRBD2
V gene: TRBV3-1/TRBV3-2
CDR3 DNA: TGTGCCAGCAGCCAGTCGACGGGGGGACAGTACTTC
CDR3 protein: CASSQSTGGQYF

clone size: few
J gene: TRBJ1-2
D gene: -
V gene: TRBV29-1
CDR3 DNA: TGCAGCGTGGGGGACACCCCTTCCTATGGCTACACCTTC
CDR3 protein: CSVGDTPSYGYTF

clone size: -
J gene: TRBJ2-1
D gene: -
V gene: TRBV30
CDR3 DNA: TGTGCCTGGAGTGTACGAGGGAGCTCCTACAATGAGCAGTTCTTC
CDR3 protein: CAWSVRGSSYNEQFF

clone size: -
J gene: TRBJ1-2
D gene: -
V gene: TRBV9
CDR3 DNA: TGTGCCAGCAGTGCCGGGATTACAGTGGAGGGCTACACCTTC
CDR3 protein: CASSAGITVEGYTF

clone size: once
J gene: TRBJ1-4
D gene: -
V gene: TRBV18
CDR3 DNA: TGTGCCAGCTCACCAGCGACAGGAGTTAATGAAAAACTGTTTTTT
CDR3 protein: CASSPATGVNEKLFF

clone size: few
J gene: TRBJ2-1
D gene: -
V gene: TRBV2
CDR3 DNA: TGTGCCAGCAGTGAGATCGCTGTGACAGCCAAGGAGCAGTTCTTC
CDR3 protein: CASSEIAVTAKEQFF

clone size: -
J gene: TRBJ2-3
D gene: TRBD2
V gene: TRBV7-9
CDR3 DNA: TGTGCCAGCAGTTCCCAGCGGGGGGGAAACACAGATACGCAGTATTTT
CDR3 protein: CASSSQRGGNTDTQYF

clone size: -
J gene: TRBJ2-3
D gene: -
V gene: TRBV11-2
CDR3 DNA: TGTGCCAGCAGCTTAGAGTTGGGGCGTTTCCAGGCCTATACGCAGTATTTT
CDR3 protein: CASSLELGRFQAYTQYF

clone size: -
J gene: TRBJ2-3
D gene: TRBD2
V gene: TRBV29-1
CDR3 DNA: TGCAGCGTTTCACACCAAGGGACTAGCGGTGGCACAGATACGCAGTATTTT
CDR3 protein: CSVSHQGTSGGTDTQYF

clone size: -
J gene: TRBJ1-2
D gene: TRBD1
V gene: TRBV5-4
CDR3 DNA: TGTGCCAGCAGCTCAACGAAAGGGACAGGGATCAACTATGGCTACACCTTC
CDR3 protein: CASSSTKGTGINYGYTF

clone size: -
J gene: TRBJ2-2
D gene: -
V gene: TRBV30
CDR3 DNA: TGTGCCTGGAGTGGCGGGACTCTTAACACCGGGGAGCTGTTTTTT
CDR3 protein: CAWSGGTLNTGELFF

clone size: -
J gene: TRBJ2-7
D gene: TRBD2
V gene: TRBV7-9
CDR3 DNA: TGTGCCAGCAGGGGATGGTCGGGGGGAAACGAGCAGTACTTC
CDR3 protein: CASRGWSGGNEQYF

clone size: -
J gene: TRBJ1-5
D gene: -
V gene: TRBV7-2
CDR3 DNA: TGTGCCAGCAGCCCACAGAGTTATAGCAATCAGCCCCAGCATTTT
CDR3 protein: CASSPQSYSNQPQHF